The source of this T cell receptor beta chain is a study of CXCR3-negative and CXCR3-positive naive CD8 T cells. The authors made the TRB cDNA libraries by 5' RACE using UMI labels. TCRdb re-called the 5' RACE reads, yielding one record per CDR3 amino acid sequence without DNA. The sample's table shows about 63,000 distinct CDR3 sequences. Study findings and constraints: Naive cells with CXCR3 showed TRB CDR3s that were more hydrophobic than those in CXCR3-negative naive cells. Cryopreserved cells showed partially decreased CXCR3 expression, and most assays used fresh PBMCs.

About this clonotype: Its antigen is undetermined.

Each CD8+ T cell subset was flow-sorted in triplicate. Every sort contained 300,000 cells. This CDR3 comprises 17 residues. Germline CDR1 LGHDT, CDR2 YNNKEL (reference sequence). The rearrangement links TRBV3-1 to TRBJ2-5; the D gene TCRdb calls, TRBD2, cannot be checked with no DNA. This receptor was identified in a human donor in good health. Some clones in this sample may be carry-over from other donors' samples. Source material: naive CXCR3+ CD8+ T cells from blood. Subset defined: CD45RO-CCR7+CD27+CD95- naive CD8+ T cells expressing CXCR3 (TNR3+). This CDR3 is CASSQDRGLAGGETQYF.